The entry below describes one T cell receptor (beta chain). The data originate from a study of blood T cell repertoires in COVID-19. Generated by immunoSEQ multiplex PCR, the TCRdb table keeps only in-frame clones and is missing some. The data contain 450,000 or so clones, approximately 89% of them singletons. J was trimmed by 6 bases and V by 3 bases; bases with no gene match: 22. Germline assignment: CDR1 MDHEN and CDR2 SYDVKM. This CDR3 is built from 20 residues. The chain employs TRBV28 and TRBJ1-1; TRBD1 aligns across 10 bases. The receptor was derived from a woman in her thirties or forties with COVID-19, enrolled during active disease. The sample consisted of peripheral blood. The CDR3 spells CASSLPGQGPGRKLNAEAFF. CDR3 sequence (DNA): TGTGCCAGCAGTTTGCCGGGACAGGGGCCGGGGAGGAAACTTAACGCTGAAGCTTTCTTT.